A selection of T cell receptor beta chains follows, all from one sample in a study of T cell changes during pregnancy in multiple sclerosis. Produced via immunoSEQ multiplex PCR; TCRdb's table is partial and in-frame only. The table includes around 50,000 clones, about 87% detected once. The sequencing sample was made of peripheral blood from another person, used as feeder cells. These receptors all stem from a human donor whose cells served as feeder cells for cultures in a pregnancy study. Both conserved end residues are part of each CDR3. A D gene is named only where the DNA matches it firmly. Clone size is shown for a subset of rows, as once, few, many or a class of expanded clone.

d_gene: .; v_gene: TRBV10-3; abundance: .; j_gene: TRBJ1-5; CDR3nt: TGTGCCTCAGGCGGGGGGCAGGGGTTTAATCAGCCCCAGCATTTT; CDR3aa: CASGGGQGFNQPQHF
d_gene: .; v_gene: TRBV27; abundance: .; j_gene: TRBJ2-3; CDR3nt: TGTGCCAGCAGTTTAGATCAGGGTCATACGCAGTATTTT; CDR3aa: CASSLDQGHTQYF
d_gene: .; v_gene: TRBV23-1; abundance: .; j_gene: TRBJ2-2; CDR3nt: TGCGCCAGCAGTCTAGGGGGGGCGAACACCGGGGAGCTGTTTTTT; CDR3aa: CASSLGGANTGELFF
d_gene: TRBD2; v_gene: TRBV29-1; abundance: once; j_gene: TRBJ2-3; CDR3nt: TGCAGCGTTGAAGGGACTAGCGGATGGACAGATACGCAGTATTTT; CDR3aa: CSVEGTSGWTDTQYF
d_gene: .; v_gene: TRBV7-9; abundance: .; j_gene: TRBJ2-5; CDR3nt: TGTGCCAGCAGCTTCCAAGAGACCCAGTACTTC; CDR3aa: CASSFQETQYF
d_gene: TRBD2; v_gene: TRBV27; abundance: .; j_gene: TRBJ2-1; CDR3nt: TGTGCCAGCAGTTTGTTGCTAGCGGGAGGCAATGAGCAGTTCTTC; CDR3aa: CASSLLLAGGNEQFF
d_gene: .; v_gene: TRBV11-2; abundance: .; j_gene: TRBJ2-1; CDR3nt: TGTGCCAGCAGCTTAACGATCTCCTACAATGAGCAGTTCTTC; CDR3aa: CASSLTISYNEQFF
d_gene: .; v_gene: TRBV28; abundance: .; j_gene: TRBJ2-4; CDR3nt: TGTGCCAGCAGGGGGACGGTAGCCAAAAACATTCAGTACTTC; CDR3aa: CASRGTVAKNIQYF
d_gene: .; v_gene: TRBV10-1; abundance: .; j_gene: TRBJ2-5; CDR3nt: TGCGCCAGCAGTGCGCGGGCCGAAGAGACCCAGTACTTC; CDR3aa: CASSARAEETQYF
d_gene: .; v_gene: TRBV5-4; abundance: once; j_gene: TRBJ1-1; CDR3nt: TGTGCCAGCAGCTCCCCTGGCAATGGGGACACTGAAGCTTTCTTT; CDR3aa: CASSSPGNGDTEAFF
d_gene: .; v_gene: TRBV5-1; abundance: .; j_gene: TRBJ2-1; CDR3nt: TGCGCCAGCAGCTTGCGGGGGACCTACAATGAGCAGTTCTTC; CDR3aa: CASSLRGTYNEQFF
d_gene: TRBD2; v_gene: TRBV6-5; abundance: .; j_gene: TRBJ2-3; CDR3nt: TGTGCCAGCAGTCATCGGACTAGCGGGGCTTATACGCAGTATTTT; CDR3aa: CASSHRTSGAYTQYF
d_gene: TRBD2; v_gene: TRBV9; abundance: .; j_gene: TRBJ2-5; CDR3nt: TGTGCCAGCAGCGTAGAGCCGGGGGGGGAGACCCAGTACTTC; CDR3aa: CASSVEPGGETQYF
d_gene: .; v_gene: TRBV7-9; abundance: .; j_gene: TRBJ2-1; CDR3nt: TGTGCCAGCAGCCCCAGATCGGCTAGCGAGGGTGAGCAGTTCTTC; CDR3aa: CASSPRSASEGEQFF
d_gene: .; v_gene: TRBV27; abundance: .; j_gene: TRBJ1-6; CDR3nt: TGTGCCAGCAGTTTCTCCTATAATTCACCCCTCCACTTT; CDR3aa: CASSFSYNSPLHF
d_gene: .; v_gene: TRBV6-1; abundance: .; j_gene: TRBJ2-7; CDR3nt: TGTGCCAGCAGTGAAGCTGACAGCTCCTACGAGCAGTACTTC; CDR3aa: CASSEADSSYEQYF
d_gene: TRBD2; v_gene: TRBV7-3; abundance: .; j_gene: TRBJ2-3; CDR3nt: TGTGCCAGCAGTACCGGGGGGGGCACAGATACGCAGTATTTT; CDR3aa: CASSTGGGTDTQYF